Each of the 23 T cell receptor beta chains below was sequenced from the same sample in a study of blood T cells in healthy people across ages. Using a J-beta primer mix together with a sample-barcoded 5' primer, a second PCR was run for roughly 7 to 12 cycles. One entry per CDR3 protein, called by TCRdb with MiXCR from the 5' RACE reads. The sample has about 650,000 distinct CDR3 sequences; about 30% are singletons. The sequencing input was blood. These receptors all come from a woman aged 80 or older in good health.

V is TRBV7-2 and J is TRBJ1-2; unclear D gene. The germline CDR1 and CDR2 sequences are SGHTA and FQGNSA. Trimming left V 1 base short and J 4 bases short, with 10 bases between. This CDR3 region has 14 residues. CDR3 residues: CASSLGSYGYGYTF. The CDR3, as DNA: TGTGCCAGCAGCTTAGGGTCCTACGGCTATGGCTACACCTTC.

This clonotype has ten or more counts. The CDR3 nucleotides read TGTGCCAGCAGCTTAAAGACAGGGAACGCCATCGAGCAGTACTTC. The encoded protein is CASSLKTGNAIEQYF. The rearrangement joins TRBV7-8 to TRBJ2-7; 7 nucleotides match TRBD1. This CDR3 has 15 residues. V lost 2 bases and J lost 6; bases outside the gene matches: 10. The germline CDR1 and CDR2 sequences are SGHVS and FQNEAQ.

A remark on this clonotype: This may be a read error: a much more frequent sequence differs by one nucleotide. V usage is TRBV6-5 and J usage is TRBJ2-5; TRBD2 aligns across 14 bases. This CDR3 spans 15 amino acids. The ends lost 7 bases at V and 7 bases at J; junction bases unmatched: 8. Germline V gene data show CDR1 as MNHEY and CDR2 as SVGAGI. CDR3 amino acids: CASNGLAGGPVTQYF. The CDR3 coding sequence is TGTGCCAGCAATGGACTAGCGGGGGGCCCAGTGACCCAGTACTTC.

J is TRBJ1-3 and V is TRBV20-1; 8 bases are a match to TRBD1. Trimming removed 4 bases from V and 2 bases from J; junction bases left unmatched: 7. This CDR3 is built from 15 residues. CDR1 DFQATT and CDR2 SNEGSKA come from the germline V gene (reference sequence). CDR3 in amino acids: CSATGQGSTGNTIYF. DNA of the CDR3: TGCAGTGCTACCGGACAGGGAAGTACTGGAAACACCATATATTTT.

This clonotype was detected once. This clone may be a read error of a much larger clone one base away. The genes are TRBV6-5 and TRBJ2-7; D call uncertain. Germline V gene sequence: CDR1 MNHEY, CDR2 SVGAGI. Trimming cost V 2 bases and J 4 bases, with 9 bases left between them. This CDR3 has 13 residues. In DNA, the CDR3 is TGTGCCAGCAGTTACGGCGGCAGGTACGAGCAGTACTTC. It yields the protein CASSYGGRYEQYF.

This clonotype has ten or more counts. The genes are TRBV9 and TRBJ2-6, with 11 bases aligning to TRBD1. CDR1 is SGDLS, CDR2 YYNGEE, per germline. This CDR3 has 17 amino acids. V dropped 2 bases and J dropped 0; count of bases not matched to a gene: 1. The CDR3 sequence is CASSVGTGGSGANVLTF. The CDR3 DNA reads as TGTGCCAGCAGCGTCGGGACAGGGGGCTCTGGGGCCAACGTCCTGACTTTC.

This clonotype was observed at least ten times. V usage is TRBV15 and J usage is TRBJ2-5, with D perhaps TRBD1 (6 bases). The CDR3 is made up of 14 amino acids. Looked up from germline, CDR1 is LNHNV and CDR2 is YYDKDF (reference sequence). Deletions cut 5 bases from V and 2 bases from J, with 12 bases between. The CDR3 DNA is TGTGCCACCAGCTCCCAAGGGGGTCAAGAGACCCAGTACTTC. Protein sequence: CATSSQGGQETQYF.

This clonotype was detected a few times. The chain couples TRBV6-6 to TRBJ2-2; 12 positions agree with TRBD2. The CDR3 has 16 amino acids. The germline gives CDR1 MNHNY, CDR2 SVGAGI (reference sequence). V lost 6 bases, J lost 3 bases, and 5 bases stayed unmatched. The CDR3 protein is CASRGGLAGYTGELFF. CDR3 sequence (DNA): TGTGCCAGCAGGGGGGGACTAGCGGGTTACACCGGGGAGCTGTTTTTT.

This clonotype was observed many times. This chain connects TRBV30 to TRBJ2-1; D perhaps matches TRBD1 (5 bases). CDR1 GTSNPN and CDR2 SVGIG come from the germline V gene (reference sequence). The germline V and J ends were trimmed by 4 bases and 0 bases, with 19 bases remaining between them. The CDR3 has 17 amino acids. CDR3 sequence (DNA): TGTGCCTGGAAAAACCCGAAAGGGGCCAACTCCTACAATGAGCAGTTCTTC. Amino acids: CAWKNPKGANSYNEQFF.

This clonotype was counted only a few times. V is TRBV4-3 and J is TRBJ2-3, with D unresolved. CDR1 and CDR2 from the germline V gene are LGHNA and YSLEER. The CDR3 contains 14 residues. V lost 0 bases and J lost 6, with 10 bases in between. The CDR3 DNA sequence: TGCGCCAGCAGCCAAGATCAAACCCCCGATACGCAGTATTTT. Its protein is CASSQDQTPDTQYF.

J is TRBJ1-4 and V is TRBV5-1; the D gene is possibly TRBD1 (6 bases). V was cut by 3 bases and J by 7 bases, with 13 bases left in between. Germline CDR1 is SGHRS and CDR2 is YFSETQ. CDR3 size: 14 residues. Written as DNA, the CDR3 is TGCGCCAGCAGCTATCGCAGGGGACCTGAAAAACTGTTTTTT. It yields the protein CASSYRRGPEKLFF.

The sample holds many counts of this clonotype. The rearrangement links TRBV5-1 to TRBJ1-1; 8 nucleotides line up with TRBD1. The CDR3 extends over 15 amino acids. The junction had 2 bases not matched to a gene; V was cut back by 0 bases and J by 1 base. CDR1 and CDR2 from the germline V gene are SGHRS and YFSETQ. CDR3 residues: CASSLVQGANTEAFF. DNA for the CDR3: TGCGCCAGCAGCTTGGTCCAGGGGGCGAACACTGAAGCTTTCTTT. Based on the CDR3 plus reference TRBV5-1 and TRBJ1-1, the full variable domain is KAGVTQTPRYLIKTRGQQVTLSCSPISGHRSVSWYQQTPGQGLQFLFEYFSETQRNKGNFPGRFSGRQFSNSRSEMNVSTLELGDSALYLCASSLVQGANTEAFFGQGTRLTVV.

As to this clonotype: This may be a read error: a much more frequent sequence differs by one nucleotide. The rearrangement uses TRBV18 and TRBJ2-7; 9 nucleotides align to TRBD2. This CDR3 region has 16 residues. Germline-derived CDR1 and CDR2 are KGHSH and LQKENI. Trimming took 6 bases from V and 3 from J; bases not matched to a gene: 12. The CDR3 region has the DNA TGTGCCAGCTCTACCACCAATAGCGGGGGCCGCTACGAGCAGTACTTC. The encoded protein is CASSTTNSGGRYEQYF.

This clonotype has more than one count but fewer than ten. The chain couples TRBV4-2 to TRBJ2-1, with D possibly being TRBD2 (6 bases). Per germline, CDR1 LGHNA and CDR2 YNFKEQ. The CDR3 spans 16 residues. V was cut by 0 bases and J by 4 bases, with 13 bases left in between. CDR3 sequence (DNA): TGTGCCAGCAGCCAAGAGGCGGATAGCGGATACAATGAGCAGTTCTTC. It translates to CASSQEADSGYNEQFF.

This clonotype was seen repeatedly, ten times or more. In nucleotides, the CDR3 is TGTGCCAGTAGTATGGGGGCGCTGAAAGATACGCAGTATTTT. This translates into CASSMGALKDTQYF. J is TRBJ2-3 and V is TRBV19, with D possibly TRBD1 on 6 matching bases. V was shortened by 3 bases and J by 5 bases, with 12 bases between the two germline ends. The germline CDR1 and CDR2 sequences are LNHDA and SQIVND (reference sequence). The CDR3 contains 14 residues.

This clonotype was picked up many times. This chain connects TRBV3-1 to TRBJ2-5; D is unresolved. Germline-derived CDR1 and CDR2 are LGHDT and YNNKEL (reference sequence). CDR3 length: 13 amino acids. V was trimmed by 3 bases and J by 4 bases, leaving 9 bases between them. CDR3 DNA sequence: TGTGCCAGCAGCCAGCTGCCCTCAGAGACCCAGTACTTC. It codes for CASSQLPSETQYF.

A remark on this clonotype: Given a much more abundant clone one base away, this may be a read error. The genes are TRBV12-3 or TRBV12-4 and TRBJ2-1; possibly TRBD2 for D (5 bases). This CDR3 is built from 16 residues. CDR3 DNA: TGTACCAGCAGTTTGACACCCCTTACGGGGTACAATGAGCAGTTCTTC. Protein sequence: CTSSLTPLTGYNEQFF.

Concerning this clonotype itself: A much more abundant neighbour one base away suggests this may be a read error. The chain joins TRBV20-1 to TRBJ1-2, with TRBD1 as a possible D gene (5 bases). Trimming removed 1 base at V and 0 bases at J, with 9 bases between. CDR1 DFQATT and CDR2 SNEGSKA come from the germline V gene (reference sequence). The CDR3 covers 14 residues. The CDR3 region is CSARGDQTNYGYTF. The DNA for the CDR3 is TGCAGTGCTAGAGGGGACCAGACTAACTATGGCTACACCTTC.

This clonotype was observed many times. In DNA, the CDR3 is TGTGCCAGCAGTTTGATAGCGGGGGGGCCTGGTGAGCAGTTCTTC. Translated: CASSLIAGGPGEQFF. V gene TRBV12-3 or TRBV12-4 combines with J gene TRBJ2-1; the match to TRBD2 covers 11 bases. The CDR3 covers 15 residues. With V trimmed by 3 bases and J by 9 bases, 7 bases remained unmatched.

The chain combines TRBV5-1 with TRBJ1-4, with a weak D call TRBD1 (5 bases). The CDR3 is 15 amino acids. CDR1 SGHRS and CDR2 YFSETQ come from the germline V gene. Trimming cost V 1 base and J 8 bases, with 15 bases left between them. The CDR3 loop reads CASSLYQGRHEKLFF. CDR3 coding DNA: TGCGCCAGCAGCTTGTACCAGGGTCGGCACGAAAAACTGTTTTTT. Using reference TRBV5-1 and TRBJ1-4 for the parts outside the CDR3, the full variable domain is KAGVTQTPRYLIKTRGQQVTLSCSPISGHRSVSWYQQTPGQGLQFLFEYFSETQRNKGNFPGRFSGRQFSNSRSEMNVSTLELGDSALYLCASSLYQGRHEKLFFGSGTQLSVL.

Many counts were recorded for this clonotype. The V gene is TRBV14, the J gene TRBJ2-1; the match to TRBD2 covers 9 bases. J was trimmed by 8 bases and V by 1 base; bases with no gene match: 6. The germline V gene has CDR1 SGHDN and CDR2 FVKESK. This CDR3 region has 15 residues. In nucleotides, the CDR3 is TGTGCCAGCAGCCAAGGGCGGGGGGGCCGCGATGAGCAGTTCTTC. Protein: CASSQGRGGRDEQFF.

Of note for this clonotype: This may be a read error, as it is one base from a much larger clone. The rearrangement uses TRBV7-9 and TRBJ2-1; maybe TRBD2 (5 bases). V was trimmed by 1 base and J by 5 bases, leaving 9 bases between them. CDR1 SEHNR and CDR2 FQNEAQ come from the germline V gene (reference sequence). This CDR3 contains 14 residues. In DNA, the CDR3 is TGTGCCAGCAGCTTAGTAGCGTCTAACAATGAGCAGTTCTTC. Protein: CASSLVASNNEQFF.

This clonotype occurred many times. This rearrangement joins TRBV9 to TRBJ1-2; D gene uncertain. The germline gives CDR1 SGDLS, CDR2 YYNGEE. The CDR3 spans 16 residues. Between the trimmed V and J ends, which lost 4 bases and 11 bases, there was a span of 27 bases. CDR3 DNA: TGTGCCAGCAGCCCTCCGGAGGGTGAGGCCGTATGGAGATACACCTTC. It is translated as CASSPPEGEAVWRYTF.